The entry below gives a single T cell receptor beta chain sequence along with its context. Its antigen is still unknown. Primers included in the PCR were 60 Vbeta and 13 Jbeta primers. Authors' data handling: An analysis that came later counted roughly 80 million unique TCR beta chains, approximately 9.9 million shared. The data were produced by immunoSEQ multiplex PCR, yet TCRdb's version contains in-frame clones alone and is incomplete. V, J and clone size are those of that table, while D and trimming were read from the DNA. The sample's table shows 100,000 to 150,000 clones. This entry is derived from a study of cytomegalovirus exposure and HLA in healthy donors. General study findings and limits: Serostatus for CMV was the only available immune exposure information. Accurate HLA-A and HLA-B prediction from TCR beta sequences was reported for most subjects. Reportedly, a later analysis found an Asian-associated ancestry cluster had fewer N-insertions than the roughly 670-donor mean.

This receptor was identified in a man aged 18-30 years in good health and CMV-seronegative. Specimen: PBMCs.

Here the CDR3 DNA reads TGTGCCAGCAGCGTAGTGGGGCAGGCCGGGGAGCTGTTTTTT. Translating gives CASSVVGQAGELFF. The V gene is TRBV9, the J gene TRBJ2-2, with D tentatively TRBD1 (5 bases). CDR3 length equals 14 residues. Trimming removed 0 bases from V and 6 bases from J, with 9 bases in between. The germline CDR1 and CDR2 sequences are SGDLS and YYNGEE.